This TCR beta chain came from a study of shared clonotypes between healthy human individuals. Across the study: Each donor had three CD4 naive, three CD4 memory, two CD8 naive and one CD8 memory plate.

TCRdb keeps only in-frame clones here, not all; method: immunoSEQ multiplex PCR. The top ten hold approximately 1.5% of the sample, which has around 940,000 clones, 76% seen once. The CDR3 covers 13 residues. Germline CDR1 is SEHNR and CDR2 is FQNEAQ (reference sequence). V lost 5 bases and J lost 8, with 13 bases in between. Input material: memory CD4+ T cells sorted from blood. As for subset: CD45RA-negative fraction. The TCR originated in a man aged 18 to 30 in good health. The J gene is TRBJ2-4, the V gene TRBV7-9; D remains unclear. The CDR3 region has the DNA TGTGCCAGCAGCCCTGGGGTTCCGTACATTCAGTACTTC. Translated, it gives CASSPGVPYIQYF.